This T cell receptor (beta chain) was observed in a study of blood T cells in healthy people across ages. V shed 0 bases and J shed 1 base, with 14 bases lying between them. CDR1 is SGHDN and CDR2 is FVKESK in the germline V gene. The CDR3 sequence is 17 residues long. Primers used in a second PCR of roughly 6 to 11 cycles were a sample-barcoded 5' primer and a J-beta primer mix. Sequencing of every sample gave 2.5 million or more CDR3-containing paired-end reads. TCRdb fed the 5' RACE reads into MiXCR, producing one record per CDR3 protein. The sample consists of hundreds of thousands of distinct CDR3 sequences, roughly 50% of them appearing once. Remarks on this clonotype: The antigen remains unidentified.

Overall study findings and caveats: Among T cells, TCR beta diversity per million cells dropped roughly linearly as age rose.

Input material: blood. V and J are TRBV14 and TRBJ2-3, with D perhaps matching TRBD1 or TRBD2 (5 bases each). This receptor was taken from a man aged 25-40 years in good health. Written as DNA, the CDR3 is TGTGCCAGCAGCCAAGAATACTGGGGGTACCGCACAGATACGCAGTATTTT. Protein sequence: CASSQEYWGYRTDTQYF.